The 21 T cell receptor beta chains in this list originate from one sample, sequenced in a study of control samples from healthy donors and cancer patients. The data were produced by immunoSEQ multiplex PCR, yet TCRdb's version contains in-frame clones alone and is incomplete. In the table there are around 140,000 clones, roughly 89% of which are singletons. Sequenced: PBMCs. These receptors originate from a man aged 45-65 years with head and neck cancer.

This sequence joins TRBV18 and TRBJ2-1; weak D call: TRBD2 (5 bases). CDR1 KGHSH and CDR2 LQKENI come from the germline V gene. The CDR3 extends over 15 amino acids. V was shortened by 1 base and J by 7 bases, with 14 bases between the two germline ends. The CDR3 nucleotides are TGTGCCAGCTCACCACAGGAGGCTCGGGATAATGAGCAGTTCTTC. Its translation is CASSPQEARDNEQFF.

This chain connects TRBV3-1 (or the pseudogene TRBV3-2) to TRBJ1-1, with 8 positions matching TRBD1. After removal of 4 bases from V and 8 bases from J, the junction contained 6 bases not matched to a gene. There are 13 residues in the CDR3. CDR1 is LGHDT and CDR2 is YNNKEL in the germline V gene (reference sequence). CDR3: CASSPHGQGEAFF. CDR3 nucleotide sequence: TGTGCCAGCAGCCCCCACGGACAGGGCGAAGCTTTCTTT.

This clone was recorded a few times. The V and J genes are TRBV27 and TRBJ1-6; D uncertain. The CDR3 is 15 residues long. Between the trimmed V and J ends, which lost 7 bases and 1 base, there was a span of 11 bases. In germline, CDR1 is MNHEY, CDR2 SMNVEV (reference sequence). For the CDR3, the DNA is TGTGCCAGCACCCTTGGGATTTCCTATAATTCACCCCTCCACTTT. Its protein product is CASTLGISYNSPLHF.

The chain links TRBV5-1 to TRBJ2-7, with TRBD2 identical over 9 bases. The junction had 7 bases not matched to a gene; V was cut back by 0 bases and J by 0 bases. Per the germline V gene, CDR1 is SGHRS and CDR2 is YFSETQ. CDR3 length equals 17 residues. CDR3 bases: TGCGCCAGCAGCTTGGGGTCTAGCGGGATCATCTCCTACGAGCAGTACTTC. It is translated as CASSLGSSGIISYEQYF. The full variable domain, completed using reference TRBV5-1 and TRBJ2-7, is KAGVTQTPRYLIKTRGQQVTLSCSPISGHRSVSWYQQTPGQGLQFLFEYFSETQRNKGNFPGRFSGRQFSNSRSEMNVSTLELGDSALYLCASSLGSSGIISYEQYFGPGTRLTVT.

CDR3 bases: TGTGCCAGCAGTTACACAGGCACCGGGGAGCTGTTTTTT. Translation gives CASSYTGTGELFF. The chain has TRBV6-5 and TRBJ2-2; perhaps TRBD1 as D (5 bases). CDR1 is MNHEY, CDR2 SVGAGI, per germline. Trimming shortened V by 2 bases and J by 4 bases, and 5 bases separated the two germline ends. CDR3 length: 13 residues.

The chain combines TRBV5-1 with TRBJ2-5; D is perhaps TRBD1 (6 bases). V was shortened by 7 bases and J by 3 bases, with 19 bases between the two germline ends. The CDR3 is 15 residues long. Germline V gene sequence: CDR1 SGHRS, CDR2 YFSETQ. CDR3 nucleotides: TGCGCCAGCGGAAAATTGACAGGTTTGGAAGAGACCCAGTACTTC. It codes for CASGKLTGLEETQYF.

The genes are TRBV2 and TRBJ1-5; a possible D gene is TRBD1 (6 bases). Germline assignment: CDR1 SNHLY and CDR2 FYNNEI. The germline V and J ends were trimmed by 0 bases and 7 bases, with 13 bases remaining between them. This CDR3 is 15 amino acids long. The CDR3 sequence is CASSEATRGRQPQHF. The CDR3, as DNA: TGTGCCAGCAGTGAAGCGACCAGGGGAAGGCAGCCCCAGCATTTT.

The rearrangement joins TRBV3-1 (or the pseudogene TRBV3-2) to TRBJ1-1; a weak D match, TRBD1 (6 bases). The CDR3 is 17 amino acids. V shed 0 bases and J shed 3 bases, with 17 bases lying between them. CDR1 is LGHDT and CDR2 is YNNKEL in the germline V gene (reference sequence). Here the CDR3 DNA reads TGTGCCAGCAGCCAAGATAGGGGGACCTTTGGGGACACTGAAGCTTTCTTT. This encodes CASSQDRGTFGDTEAFF.

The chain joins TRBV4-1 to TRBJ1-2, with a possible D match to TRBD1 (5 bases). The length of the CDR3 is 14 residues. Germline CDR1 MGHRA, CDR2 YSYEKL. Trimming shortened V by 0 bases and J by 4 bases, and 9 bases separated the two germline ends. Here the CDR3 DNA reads TGCGCCAGCAGCCAAGATGGGGGGTTCTATGGCTACACCTTC. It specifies CASSQDGGFYGYTF.

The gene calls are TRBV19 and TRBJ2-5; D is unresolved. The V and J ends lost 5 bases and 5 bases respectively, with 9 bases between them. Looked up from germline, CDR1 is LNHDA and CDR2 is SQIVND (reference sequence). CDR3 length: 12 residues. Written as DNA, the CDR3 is TGTGCCAGTAGTCCCTTTGGGGAGACCCAGTACTTC. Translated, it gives CASSPFGETQYF. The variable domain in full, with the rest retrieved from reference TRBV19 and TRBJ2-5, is DGGITQSPKYLFRKEGQNVTLSCEQNLNHDAMYWYRQDPGQGLRLIYYSQIVNDFQKGDIAEGYSVSREKKESFPLTVTSAQKNPTAFYLCASSPFGETQYFGPGTRLLVL.

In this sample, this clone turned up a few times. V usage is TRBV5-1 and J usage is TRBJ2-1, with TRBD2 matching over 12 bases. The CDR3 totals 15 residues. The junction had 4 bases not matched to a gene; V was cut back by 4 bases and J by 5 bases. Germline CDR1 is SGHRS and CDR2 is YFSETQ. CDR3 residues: CASSAGLAGHNEQFF. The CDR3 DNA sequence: TGCGCCAGCAGCGCAGGACTAGCGGGGCACAATGAGCAGTTCTTC.

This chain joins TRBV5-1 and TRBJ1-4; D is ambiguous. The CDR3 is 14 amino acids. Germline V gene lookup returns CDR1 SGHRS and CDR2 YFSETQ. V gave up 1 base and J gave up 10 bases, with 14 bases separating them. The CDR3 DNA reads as TGCGCCAGCAGCTTGAATTGGGAGGATGGAAAACTGTTTTTT. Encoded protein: CASSLNWEDGKLFF.

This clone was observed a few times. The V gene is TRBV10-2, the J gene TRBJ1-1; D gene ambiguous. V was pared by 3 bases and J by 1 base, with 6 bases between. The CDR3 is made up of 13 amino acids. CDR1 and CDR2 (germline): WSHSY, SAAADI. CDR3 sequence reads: CASSDGRNTEAFF. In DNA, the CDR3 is TGCGCCAGCAGTGATGGGAGGAACACTGAAGCTTTCTTT.

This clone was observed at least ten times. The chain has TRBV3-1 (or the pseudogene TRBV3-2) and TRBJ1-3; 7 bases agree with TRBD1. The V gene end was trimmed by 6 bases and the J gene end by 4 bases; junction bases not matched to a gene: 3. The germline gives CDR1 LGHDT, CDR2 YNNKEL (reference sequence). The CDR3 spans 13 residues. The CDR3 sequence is CASRTGWGNTIYF. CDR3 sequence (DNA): TGTGCCAGCAGGACAGGGTGGGGAAACACCATATATTTT.

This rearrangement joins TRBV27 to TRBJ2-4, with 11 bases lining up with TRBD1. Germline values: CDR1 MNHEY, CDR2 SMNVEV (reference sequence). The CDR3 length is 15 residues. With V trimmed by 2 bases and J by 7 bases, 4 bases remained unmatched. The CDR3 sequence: CASSLRGTGGNIQYF. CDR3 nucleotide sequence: TGTGCCAGCAGTTTAAGGGGGACAGGGGGGAACATTCAGTACTTC.

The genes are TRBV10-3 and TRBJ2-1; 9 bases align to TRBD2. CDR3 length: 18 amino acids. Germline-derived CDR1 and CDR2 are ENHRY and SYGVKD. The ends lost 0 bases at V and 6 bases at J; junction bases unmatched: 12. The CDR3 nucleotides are TGTGCCATCAGTGAGTCGGTGAGTGGCAGCGGGAGGACCAATGAGCAGTTCTTC. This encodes CAISESVSGSGRTNEQFF.

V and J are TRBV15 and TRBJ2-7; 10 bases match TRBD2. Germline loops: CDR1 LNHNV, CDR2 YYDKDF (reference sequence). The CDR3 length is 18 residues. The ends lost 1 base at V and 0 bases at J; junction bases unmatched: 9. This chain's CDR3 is CATSRVLSSGSSSYEQYF. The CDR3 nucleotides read TGTGCCACCAGCAGAGTGCTGTCTAGCGGGAGTAGCTCCTACGAGCAGTACTTC. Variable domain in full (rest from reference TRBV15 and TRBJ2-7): DAMVIQNPRYQVTQFGKPVTLSCSQTLNHNVMYWYQQKSSQAPKLLFHYYDKDFNNEADTPDNFQSRRPNTSFCFLDIRSPGLGDTAMYLCATSRVLSSGSSSYEQYFGPGTRLTVT.

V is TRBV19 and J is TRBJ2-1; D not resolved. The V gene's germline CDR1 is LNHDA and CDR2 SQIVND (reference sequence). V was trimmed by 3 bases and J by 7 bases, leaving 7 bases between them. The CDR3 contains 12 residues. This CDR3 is CASSIQRNEQFF. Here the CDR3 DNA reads TGTGCCAGTAGTATCCAGAGGAATGAGCAGTTCTTC.

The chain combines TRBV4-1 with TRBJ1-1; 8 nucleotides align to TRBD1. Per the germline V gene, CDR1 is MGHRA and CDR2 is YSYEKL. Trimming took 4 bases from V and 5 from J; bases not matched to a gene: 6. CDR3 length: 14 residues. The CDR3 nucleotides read TGCGCCAGCAGCCTCCAGACAGGGGAGACTGAAGCTTTCTTT. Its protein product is CASSLQTGETEAFF.

The CDR3 reads CASSPRTESGANVLTF. CDR3 DNA sequence: TGTGCCAGCTCACCAAGGACAGAGTCTGGGGCCAACGTCCTGACTTTC. The chain uses TRBV18 and TRBJ2-6, with D perhaps matching TRBD1 (6 bases). This CDR3 is built from 16 residues. Germline CDR1 reads KGHSH; CDR2 reads LQKENI. V was trimmed by 2 bases and J by 1 base, leaving 9 bases between them.

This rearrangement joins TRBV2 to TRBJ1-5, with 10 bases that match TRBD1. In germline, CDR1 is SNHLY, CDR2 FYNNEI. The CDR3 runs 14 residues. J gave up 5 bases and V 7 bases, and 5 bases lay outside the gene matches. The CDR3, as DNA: TGTGCCAGCACCGGGACAGGGGCTGATCAGCCCCAGCATTTT. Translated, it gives CASTGTGADQPQHF.